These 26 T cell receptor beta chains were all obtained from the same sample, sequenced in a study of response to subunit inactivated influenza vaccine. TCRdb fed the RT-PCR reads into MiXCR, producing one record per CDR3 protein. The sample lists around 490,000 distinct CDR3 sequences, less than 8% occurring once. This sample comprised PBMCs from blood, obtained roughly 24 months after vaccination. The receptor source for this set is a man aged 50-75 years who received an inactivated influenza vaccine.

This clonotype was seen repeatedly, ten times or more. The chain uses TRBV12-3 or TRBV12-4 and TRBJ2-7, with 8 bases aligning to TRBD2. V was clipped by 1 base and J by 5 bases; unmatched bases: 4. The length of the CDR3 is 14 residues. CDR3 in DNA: TGTGCCAGCAGTTTAGGCGGGAGGATGGACGAGCAGTACTTC. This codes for CASSLGGRMDEQYF.

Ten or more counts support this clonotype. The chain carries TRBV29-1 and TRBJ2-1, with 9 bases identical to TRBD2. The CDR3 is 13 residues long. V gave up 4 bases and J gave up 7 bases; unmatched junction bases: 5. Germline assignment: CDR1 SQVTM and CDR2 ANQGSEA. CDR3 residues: CSVVSGSSNEQFF. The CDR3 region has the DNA TGCAGCGTTGTTAGCGGGAGTTCAAATGAGCAGTTCTTC.

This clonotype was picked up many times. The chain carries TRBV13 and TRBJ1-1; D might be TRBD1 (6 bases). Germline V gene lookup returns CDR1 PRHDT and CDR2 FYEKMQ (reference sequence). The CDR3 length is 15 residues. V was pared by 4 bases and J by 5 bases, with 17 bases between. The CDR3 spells CASSSEGGRGTEAFF. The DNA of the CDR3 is TGTGCCAGCAGCTCCGAGGGGGGAAGAGGTACTGAAGCTTTCTTT. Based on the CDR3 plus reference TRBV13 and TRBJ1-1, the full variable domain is AAGVIQSPRHLIKEKRETATLKCYPIPRHDTVYWYQQGPGQDPQFLISFYEKMQSDKGSIPDRFSAQQFSDYHSELNMSSLELGDSALYFCASSSEGGRGTEAFFGQGTRLTVV.

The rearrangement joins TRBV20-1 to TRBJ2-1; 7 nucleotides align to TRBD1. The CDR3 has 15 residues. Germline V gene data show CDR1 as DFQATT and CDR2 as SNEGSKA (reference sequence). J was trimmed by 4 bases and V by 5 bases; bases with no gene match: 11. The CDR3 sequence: CSASDRTTQYNEQFF. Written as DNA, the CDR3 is TGCAGTGCTTCGGACAGGACAACTCAGTACAATGAGCAGTTCTTC.

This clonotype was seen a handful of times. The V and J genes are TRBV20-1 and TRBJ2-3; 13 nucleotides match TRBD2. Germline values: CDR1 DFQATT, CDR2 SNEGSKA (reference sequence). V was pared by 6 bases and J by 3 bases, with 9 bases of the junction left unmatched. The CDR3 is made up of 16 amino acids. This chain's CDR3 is CSAHPGTSGMTDTQYF. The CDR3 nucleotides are TGCAGTGCCCATCCCGGGACTAGCGGGATGACAGATACGCAGTATTTT.

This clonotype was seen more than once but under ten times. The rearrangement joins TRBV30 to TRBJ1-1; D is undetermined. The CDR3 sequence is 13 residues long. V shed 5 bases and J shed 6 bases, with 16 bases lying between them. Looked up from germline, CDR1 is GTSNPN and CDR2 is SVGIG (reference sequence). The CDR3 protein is CAWEKRSGAEAFF. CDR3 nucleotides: TGTGCCTGGGAGAAACGGTCAGGCGCTGAAGCTTTCTTT. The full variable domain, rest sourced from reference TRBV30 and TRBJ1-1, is SQTIHQWPATLVQPVGSPLSLECTVEGTSNPNLYWYRQAAGRGLQLLFYSVGIGQISSEVPQNLSASRPQDRQFILSSKKLLLSDSGFYLCAWEKRSGAEAFFGQGTRLTVV.

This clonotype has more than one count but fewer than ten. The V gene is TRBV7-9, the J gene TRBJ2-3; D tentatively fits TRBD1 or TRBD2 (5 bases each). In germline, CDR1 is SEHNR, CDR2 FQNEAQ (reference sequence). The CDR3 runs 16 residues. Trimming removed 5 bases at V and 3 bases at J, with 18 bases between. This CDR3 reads CASSPWTSWGTDTQYF. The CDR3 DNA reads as TGTGCCAGCAGCCCTTGGACATCATGGGGGACAGATACGCAGTATTTT.

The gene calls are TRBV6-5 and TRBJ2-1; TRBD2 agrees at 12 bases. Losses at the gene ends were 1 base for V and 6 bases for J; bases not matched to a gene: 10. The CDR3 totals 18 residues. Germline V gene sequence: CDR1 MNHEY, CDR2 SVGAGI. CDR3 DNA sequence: TGTGCCAGCAGTTACTTCGGCCACACTAGCGGGGGGAGCAATGAGCAGTTCTTC. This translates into CASSYFGHTSGGSNEQFF.

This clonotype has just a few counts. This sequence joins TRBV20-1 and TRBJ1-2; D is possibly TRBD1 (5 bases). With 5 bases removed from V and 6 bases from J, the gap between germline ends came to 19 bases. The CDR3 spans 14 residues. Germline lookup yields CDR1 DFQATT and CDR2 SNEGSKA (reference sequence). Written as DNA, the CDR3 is TGCAGTGCTGTCCACTTTGGGGGGAAGGATGGCTACACCTTC. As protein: CSAVHFGGKDGYTF.

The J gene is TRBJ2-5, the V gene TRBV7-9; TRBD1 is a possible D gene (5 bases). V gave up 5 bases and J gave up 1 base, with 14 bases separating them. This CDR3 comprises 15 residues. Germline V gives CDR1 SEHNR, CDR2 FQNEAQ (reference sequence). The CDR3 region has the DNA TGTGCCAGCAGCCCCCATAGGGGCCTCCAAGAGACCCAGTACTTC. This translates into CASSPHRGLQETQYF.

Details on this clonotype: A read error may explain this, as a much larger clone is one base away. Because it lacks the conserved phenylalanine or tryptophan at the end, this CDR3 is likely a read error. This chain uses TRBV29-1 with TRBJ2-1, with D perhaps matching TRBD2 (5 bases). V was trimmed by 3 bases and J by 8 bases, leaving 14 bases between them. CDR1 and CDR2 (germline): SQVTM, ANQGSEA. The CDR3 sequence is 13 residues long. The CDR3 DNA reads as TGCAGCGTTGAGTTCCGGGGTCGTTATGAGCAGTTCTCC. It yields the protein CSVEFRGRYEQFS.

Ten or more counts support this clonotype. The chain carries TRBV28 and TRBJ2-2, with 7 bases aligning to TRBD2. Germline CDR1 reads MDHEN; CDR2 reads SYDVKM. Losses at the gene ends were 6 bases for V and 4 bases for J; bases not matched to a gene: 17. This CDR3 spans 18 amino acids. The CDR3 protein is CASSSPRLRELGTGELFF. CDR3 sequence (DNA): TGTGCCAGCAGCTCACCGCGGTTGCGGGAGTTAGGCACCGGGGAGCTGTTTTTT.

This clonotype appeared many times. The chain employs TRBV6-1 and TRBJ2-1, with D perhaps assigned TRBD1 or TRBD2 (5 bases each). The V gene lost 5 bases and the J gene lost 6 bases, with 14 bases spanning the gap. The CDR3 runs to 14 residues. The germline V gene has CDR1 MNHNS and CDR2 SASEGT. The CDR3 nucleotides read TGTGCCAGCAGTCCCCGGGACGGCGCCAATGAGCAGTTCTTC. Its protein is CASSPRDGANEQFF.

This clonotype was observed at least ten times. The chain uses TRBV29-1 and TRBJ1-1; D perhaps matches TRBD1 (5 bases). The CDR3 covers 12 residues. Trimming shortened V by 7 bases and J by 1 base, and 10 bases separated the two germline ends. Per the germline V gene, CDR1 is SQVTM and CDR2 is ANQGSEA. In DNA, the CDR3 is TGCAGCGGGGGACGCCCGAACACTGAAGCTTTCTTT. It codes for CSGGRPNTEAFF.

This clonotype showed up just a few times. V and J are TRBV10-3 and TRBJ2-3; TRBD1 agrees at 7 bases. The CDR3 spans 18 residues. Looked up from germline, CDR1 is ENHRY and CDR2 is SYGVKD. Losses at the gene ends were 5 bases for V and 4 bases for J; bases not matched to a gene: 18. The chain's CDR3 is CAISPRPGQRLPPDTQYF. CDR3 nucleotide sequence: TGTGCCATCAGTCCTAGGCCGGGACAGCGACTCCCCCCAGATACGCAGTATTTT.

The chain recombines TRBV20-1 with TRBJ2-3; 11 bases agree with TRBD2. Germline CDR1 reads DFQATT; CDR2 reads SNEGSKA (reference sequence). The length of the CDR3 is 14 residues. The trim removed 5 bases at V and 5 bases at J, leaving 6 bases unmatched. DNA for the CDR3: TGCAGTGCTGTACTAGCGGGAGTCAGAGATACGCAGTATTTT. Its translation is CSAVLAGVRDTQYF.

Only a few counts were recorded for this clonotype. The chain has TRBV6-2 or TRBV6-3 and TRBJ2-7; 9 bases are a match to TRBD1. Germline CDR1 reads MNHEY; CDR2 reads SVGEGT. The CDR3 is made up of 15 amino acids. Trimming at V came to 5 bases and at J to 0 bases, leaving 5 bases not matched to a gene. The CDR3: CASSRRGQGSYEQYF. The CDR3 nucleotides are TGTGCCAGCAGTAGGCGGGGACAGGGCTCCTACGAGCAGTACTTC.

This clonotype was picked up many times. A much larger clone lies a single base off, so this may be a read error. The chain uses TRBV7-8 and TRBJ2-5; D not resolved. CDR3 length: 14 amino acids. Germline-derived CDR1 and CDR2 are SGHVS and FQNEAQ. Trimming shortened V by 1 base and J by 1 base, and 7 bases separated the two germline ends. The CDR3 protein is CASSLVGSQETQYF. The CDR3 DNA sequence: TGTGCCAGCAGCTTAGTCGGCAGCCAAGAGACCCAGTACTTC.

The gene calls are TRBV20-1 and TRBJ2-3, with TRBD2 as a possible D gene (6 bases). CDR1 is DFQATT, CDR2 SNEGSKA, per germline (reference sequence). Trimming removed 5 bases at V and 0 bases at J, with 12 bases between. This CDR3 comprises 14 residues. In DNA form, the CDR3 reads TGCAGTGCTCACCAGGGACTCAGCACAGATACGCAGTATTTT. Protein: CSAHQGLSTDTQYF.

The CDR3 reads CASSLIPAVGEQFF. The CDR3 DNA sequence: TGTGCCAGCAGTTTGATCCCGGCGGTTGGTGAGCAGTTCTTC. The chain employs TRBV12-3 or TRBV12-4 and TRBJ2-1; D is unresolved. The CDR3 contains 14 residues. The V and J ends lost 3 bases and 9 bases respectively, with 15 bases between them.

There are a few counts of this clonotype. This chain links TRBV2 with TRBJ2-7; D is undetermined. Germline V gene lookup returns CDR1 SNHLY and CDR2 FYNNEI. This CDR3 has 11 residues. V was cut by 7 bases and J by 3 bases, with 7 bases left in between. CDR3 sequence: CASTLDYEQYF. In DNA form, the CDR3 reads TGTGCCAGCACCTTAGACTACGAGCAGTACTTC.

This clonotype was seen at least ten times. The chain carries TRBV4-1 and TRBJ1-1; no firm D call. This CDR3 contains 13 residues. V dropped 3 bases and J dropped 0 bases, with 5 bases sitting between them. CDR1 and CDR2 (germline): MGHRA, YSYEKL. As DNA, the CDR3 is TGCGCCAGCAGCCAGTCGGTGAACACTGAAGCTTTCTTT. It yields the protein CASSQSVNTEAFF.

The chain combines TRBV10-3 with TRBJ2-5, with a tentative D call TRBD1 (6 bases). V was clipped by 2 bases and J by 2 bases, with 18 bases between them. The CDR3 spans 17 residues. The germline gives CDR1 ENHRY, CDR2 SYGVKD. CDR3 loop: CAISEGVLQGAQETQYF. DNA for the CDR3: TGTGCCATCAGTGAGGGAGTTTTACAGGGCGCTCAAGAGACCCAGTACTTC.

The DNA for the CDR3 is TGCAGTGCTTATAAGCGGGGGCACTACAATGAGCAGTTCTTC. Amino acids: CSAYKRGHYNEQFF. J is TRBJ2-1 and V is TRBV20-1, with 8 bases aligning to TRBD2. The CDR3 has 14 amino acids. V was clipped by 5 bases and J by 3 bases; unmatched bases: 6. Germline values: CDR1 DFQATT, CDR2 SNEGSKA (reference sequence).

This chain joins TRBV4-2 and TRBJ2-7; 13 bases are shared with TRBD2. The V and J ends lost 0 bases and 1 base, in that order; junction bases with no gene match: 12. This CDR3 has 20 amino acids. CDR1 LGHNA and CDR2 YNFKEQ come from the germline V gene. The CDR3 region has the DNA TGTGCCAGCAGCCAAGATGTCCTGGGACTAGCGGGAATAAGATCCTACGAGCAGTACTTC. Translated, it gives CASSQDVLGLAGIRSYEQYF.

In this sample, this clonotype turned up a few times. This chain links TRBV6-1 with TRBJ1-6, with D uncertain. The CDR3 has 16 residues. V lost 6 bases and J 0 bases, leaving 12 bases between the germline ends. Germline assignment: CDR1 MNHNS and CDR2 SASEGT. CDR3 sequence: CASRREMSSYNSPLHF. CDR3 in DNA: TGTGCCAGCAGGAGAGAGATGAGCTCCTATAATTCACCCCTCCACTTT.